The rows below give T cell receptor beta chains drawn from one sample of a study of blood T cell repertoires in COVID-19. TCRdb's table, derived via immunoSEQ multiplex PCR, lists solely in-frame clones and lacks some. The profile shows more than 110,000 clones, less than 85% of them singletons. The source material was peripheral blood. These TCRs come from a woman older than 75 in a cohort sampled during active or convalescent COVID-19. Both conserved end residues are part of each CDR3. The order of the fields is J gene, D gene, clone size, V gene, CDR3 DNA, CDR3 protein. The D gene is left open where the match is weak. Clone size appears in some rows only: once, few, many, or a class for an expanded clone.

TRBJ1-4 . . TRBV7-2 . CASSFGEGSMIF
TRBJ1-1 . . TRBV12-3/TRBV12-4 TGTGCGTCCATGTTGGGGGCTGGGACTGAAGCTTTCTTT CASMLGAGTEAFF
TRBJ2-3 . . TRBV5-1 TGCGCCAGCAGGTATCTAGAGGATACGCAGTATTTT CASRYLEDTQYF
TRBJ2-1 . . TRBV29-1 TGCAGCGTGGGGGGATTCTCCTACAATGAGCAGTTCTTC CSVGGFSYNEQFF
TRBJ1-1 . . TRBV30 TGTGCCTGGAGAGAACCGACAGCTAACACTGAAGCTTTCTTT CAWREPTANTEAFF
TRBJ1-6 TRBD1 . TRBV7-2 TGTGCCAGCAGCGGACAGGTTGATAATTCACCCCTCCACTTT CASSGQVDNSPLHF
TRBJ2-2 TRBD2 . TRBV6-2/TRBV6-3 TGTGCCAGCAGTTACCCTAGCGGGGGGGCGAACACCGGGGAGCTGTTTTTT CASSYPSGGANTGELFF
TRBJ1-5 . . TRBV28 TGTGCCAGCAGTTTATTTCTTATTGGAGGGGCTAATCAGCCCCAGCATTTT CASSLFLIGGANQPQHF
TRBJ2-3 TRBD2 . TRBV3-1/TRBV3-2 TGTGCCAGCAGCCAAGTTAGGCCTAGCGGGGGGGCGTGCGACACAGATACGCAGTATTTT CASSQVRPSGGACDTDTQYF
TRBJ2-2 TRBD1 . TRBV19 TGTGCCAGTAGTCCGGACAGGGTGACCGGGGAGCTGTTTTTT CASSPDRVTGELFF
TRBJ2-5 . . TRBV5-1 TGCGCCAGCAGCCAGGGGGGCGCGAGACACGAGACCCAGTACTTC CASSQGGARHETQYF
TRBJ1-4 TRBD1 . TRBV19 TGTGCCAGTAGGGAAACAGGGGGGTCAGATGAAAAACTGTTTTTT CASRETGGSDEKLFF
TRBJ2-1 . . TRBV5-1 TGCGCCAGCAGCTTTCCTAGGGGGGGCCACAATGAGCAGTTCTTC CASSFPRGGHNEQFF
TRBJ2-2 . once TRBV25-1 TGTGCCAGCAGTGATACTCCCGGGGAGCTGTTTTTT CASSDTPGELFF
TRBJ1-1 TRBD1 . TRBV7-9 TGTGCCAGCAGTGTTCCGGGACAGGGAAACACTGAAGCTTTCTTT CASSVPGQGNTEAFF
TRBJ2-5 TRBD2 . TRBV5-6 TGTGCCAGCAGCTCGGGGGGTTGGCAAGAGACCCAGTACTTC CASSSGGWQETQYF
TRBJ1-6 . . TRBV5-1 TGCGCCAGCAGCTTGGTCGGGAGCACCTATAATTCACCCCTCCACTTT CASSLVGSTYNSPLHF
TRBJ1-5 . . TRBV6-2/TRBV6-3 TGTGCCAGCGGCCCGGGTGGGCATAAGAATCAGCCCCAGCATTTT CASGPGGHKNQPQHF
TRBJ1-6 TRBD1 . TRBV28 TGTGCCAGCAGACCCCGGACAGGGGGGAATTCACCCCTCCACTTT CASRPRTGGNSPLHF
TRBJ2-5 TRBD1 . TRBV15 TGTGCCACCAGCAGAAACAGGGGCCAAGAGACCCAGTACTTC CATSRNRGQETQYF
TRBJ2-5 TRBD2 . TRBV5-1 TGCGCCAGCAGCTTTAGCGGGGGGATTTCAGAGACCCAGTACTTC CASSFSGGISETQYF
TRBJ2-6 TRBD1 once TRBV5-4 TGTGCCAGCAGCTGGACCGGGACAGGGTACGGGGCCAACGTCCTGACTTTC CASSWTGTGYGANVLTF
TRBJ2-5 . few TRBV10-3 TGTGCCATCAGTGAATCAGGTTGGCCCCAGTACTTC CAISESGWPQYF
TRBJ1-3 TRBD1 . TRBV6-6 TGTGCCAGCAGTCCCTCAAGACAGGGGGGACAACTCTCTGGAAACACCATATATTTT CASSPSRQGGQLSGNTIYF
TRBJ1-6 TRBD1 . TRBV19 TGTGCCAGTAGCCTGACGACAGGGAATAATTCACCCCTCCACTTT CASSLTTGNNSPLHF
TRBJ1-1 TRBD1 . TRBV2 TGTGCCAGCAGTTTGACAGGGGCCACTGAAGCTTTCTTT CASSLTGATEAFF
TRBJ1-2 TRBD1 . TRBV5-5 TGTGCCAGCAGCTTCGGACAGGCTAACTATGGCTACACCTTC CASSFGQANYGYTF
TRBJ1-2 . few TRBV4-3 TGCGCCAGCAGCCTACAAACAGGGTTGGGCTATGGCTACACCTTC CASSLQTGLGYGYTF
TRBJ2-7 TRBD1 . TRBV5-1 TGCGCCAGCAGCTTGGGAGATACAGGGGCCGAGCAGTACTTC CASSLGDTGAEQYF
TRBJ2-1 TRBD2 . TRBV4-1 TGCGCCAGCAGCCTTCCTATGGGCGGGGGGGCCGGTGAGCAGTTCTTC CASSLPMGGGAGEQFF
TRBJ1-1 . . TRBV5-1 TGCGCCAGCAGCTTCGAAAACAGTCCCATGAACACTGAAGCTTTCTTT CASSFENSPMNTEAFF
TRBJ1-5 TRBD1 . TRBV27 TGTGCCAGCAGTGCGACAGGGGGCAACTGGGCTCAGCCCCAGCATTTT CASSATGGNWAQPQHF
TRBJ2-1 . . TRBV10-3 TGTGCCATCAGTGAGTCGACTAACAGGGCAAATGAGCAGTTCTTC CAISESTNRANEQFF
TRBJ1-4 TRBD1 . TRBV18 TGTGCCAGCTCACCGGGACAGGGTAATGAAAAACTGTTTTTT CASSPGQGNEKLFF
TRBJ1-2 . . TRBV7-9 TGTGCCAGCAGCTCCACAGGGACCTTAGCTAACTATGGCTACACCTTC CASSSTGTLANYGYTF
TRBJ2-6 . once TRBV19 TGTGCCAGTCGCCAGGGGAATGCTGGGGCCAACGTCCTGACTTTC CASRQGNAGANVLTF
TRBJ1-2 TRBD1 . TRBV19 TGTGCCAGCTCGCTGACAGGGGGCGTAGGTGGCTACACCTTC CASSLTGGVGGYTF
TRBJ2-1 TRBD1 . TRBV6-5 TGTGCCAGCAGAGACAGGGGCTCCTACAATGAGCAGTTCTTC CASRDRGSYNEQFF
TRBJ1-3 . . TRBV5-5 TGTGCCAGCAGTTCAGGGATTTCCTCTGGAAACACCATATATTTT CASSSGISSGNTIYF
TRBJ1-1 . . TRBV10-1 TGCGCCAGCAGTGAATACGGACGCGGGATGAACACTGAAGCTTTCTTT CASSEYGRGMNTEAFF
TRBJ2-1 TRBD2 . TRBV18 TGTGCCAGCTCACGGAGCGGGGGCAATGAGCAGTTCTTC CASSRSGGNEQFF
TRBJ2-2 TRBD1 . TRBV15 TGTGCCACCAGCAGACCCCGGGACAGGGGGGCCGGGGAGCTGTTTTTT CATSRPRDRGAGELFF
TRBJ1-2 TRBD1 . TRBV29-1 TGCAGCGGCCTGGACAGGGGATCTGGCTACACCTTC CSGLDRGSGYTF
TRBJ2-3 TRBD2 . TRBV5-1 TGCGCCAGCAGCTTGACAGCGGGGGGGCCGAATACGCAGTATTTT CASSLTAGGPNTQYF
TRBJ2-1 . . TRBV19 TGTGCCAGTAGTATAGCAGGGTCTACATCACCTGAGCAGTTCTTC CASSIAGSTSPEQFF
TRBJ2-1 TRBD2 . TRBV5-6 TGTGCCAGCAGCTTTCTACTAGCGGGGGGATGGGAGCAGTTCTTC CASSFLLAGGWEQFF